The T cell receptor (beta chain) described here comes from a study of CD4 T cells in relation to SARS-CoV-2 and coronaviruses. Repertoires were generated with immunoSEQ multiplex PCR, while TCRdb's copy carries only in-frame clones and drops some. The top ten hold roughly 20% of the sample, which has about 38,000 clones, under 80% seen once. Naive and memory CD4+ T cells were separated from cryopreserved PBMCs. The V end was cut by 6 bases, the J end by 2 bases, with 13 bases between. The CDR3 is 14 amino acids. Germline CDR1 and CDR2: MNHEY and SVGEGT. With regard to this clone: Antigen unknown.

The TCR originated in an adult with COVID-19. Sequences were obtained from memory CD4+ T cells from PBMCs, cultured in vitro. The genes are TRBV6-2 or TRBV6-3 and TRBJ1-1; possible D gene TRBD1, 5 bases. The chain's CDR3 is CASSSTDINTEAFF. The CDR3 DNA follows: TGTGCCAGCAGCTCGACAGACATTAACACTGAAGCTTTCTTT.